This TCR beta chain was documented in a study of T-cell memory formation after mild COVID-19. Study at large: Largely, the TCR clusters proved donor specific. Overall study results and limits: Chiefly within CM and EM were the contracting CD4+ clones; CD8+ ones were within EMRA.

5'RACE with constant-segment primers built TCRalpha and TCRbeta cDNA libraries with UMIs. TCRdb fed the 5' RACE reads into MiXCR, producing one record per CDR3 protein. Here the sample spans hundreds of thousands of distinct CDR3 sequences, roughly 21% being singletons. This clonotype showed up just a few times. Antigen unknown. Germline V gene lookup returns CDR1 SGHRS and CDR2 YFSETQ. CDR3 length: 15 amino acids. With 3 bases clipped from V and 5 bases from J, the junction kept 9 bases outside the gene matches. The TCR comes from an adult woman who had mild COVID-19 (a few samples of this study predate the infection). Cell type and time point are not known. Sequencing was done on a sample of PBMCs or a T cell subset sorted from them (not recorded which). J is TRBJ1-2 and V is TRBV5-1; TRBD1 matches 8 bases. CDR3 sequence reads: CASSWGTGLGYGYTF. Written as DNA, the CDR3 is TGCGCCAGCAGCTGGGGGACAGGTTTAGGTTATGGCTACACCTTC.